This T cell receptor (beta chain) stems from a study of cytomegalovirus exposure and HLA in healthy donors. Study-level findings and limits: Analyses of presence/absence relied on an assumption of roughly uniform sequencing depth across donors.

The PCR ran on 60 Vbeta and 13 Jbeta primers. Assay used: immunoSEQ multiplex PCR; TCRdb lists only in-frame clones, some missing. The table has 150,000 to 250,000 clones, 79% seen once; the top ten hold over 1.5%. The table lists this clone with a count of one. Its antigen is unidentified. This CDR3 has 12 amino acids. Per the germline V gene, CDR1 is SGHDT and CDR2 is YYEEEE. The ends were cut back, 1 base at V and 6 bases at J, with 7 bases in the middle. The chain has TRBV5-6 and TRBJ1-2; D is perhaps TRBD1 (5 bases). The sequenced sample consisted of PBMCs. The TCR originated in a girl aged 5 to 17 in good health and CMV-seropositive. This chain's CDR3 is CASSLIGDGYTF. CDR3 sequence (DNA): TGTGCCAGCAGCTTGATAGGGGATGGCTACACCTTC.